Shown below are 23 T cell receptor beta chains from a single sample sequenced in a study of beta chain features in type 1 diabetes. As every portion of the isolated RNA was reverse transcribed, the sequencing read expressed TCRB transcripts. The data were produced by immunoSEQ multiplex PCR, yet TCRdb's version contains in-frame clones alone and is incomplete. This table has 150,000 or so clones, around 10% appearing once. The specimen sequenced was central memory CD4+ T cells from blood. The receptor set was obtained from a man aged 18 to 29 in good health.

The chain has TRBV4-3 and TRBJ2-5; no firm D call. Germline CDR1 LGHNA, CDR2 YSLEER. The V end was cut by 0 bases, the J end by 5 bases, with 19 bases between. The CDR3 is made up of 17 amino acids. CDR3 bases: TGCGCCAGCAGCCAAGAAGGGATCCACTCGATGGGGGAGACCCAGTACTTC. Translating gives CASSQEGIHSMGETQYF.

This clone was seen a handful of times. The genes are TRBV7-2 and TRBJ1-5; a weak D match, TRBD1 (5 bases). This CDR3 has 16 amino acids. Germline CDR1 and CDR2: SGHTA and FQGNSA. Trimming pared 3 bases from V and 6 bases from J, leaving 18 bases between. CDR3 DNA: TGTGCCAGCAGCTTCCTGGGGCGGGGAAGCTTTCAGCCCCAGCATTTT. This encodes CASSFLGRGSFQPQHF.

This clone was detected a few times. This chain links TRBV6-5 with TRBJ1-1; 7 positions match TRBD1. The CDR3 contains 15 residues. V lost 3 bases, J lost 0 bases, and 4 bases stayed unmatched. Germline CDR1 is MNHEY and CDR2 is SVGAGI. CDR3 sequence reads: CASSYSGQLNTEAFF. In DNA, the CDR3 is TGTGCCAGCAGTTATTCGGGACAGCTGAACACTGAAGCTTTCTTT.

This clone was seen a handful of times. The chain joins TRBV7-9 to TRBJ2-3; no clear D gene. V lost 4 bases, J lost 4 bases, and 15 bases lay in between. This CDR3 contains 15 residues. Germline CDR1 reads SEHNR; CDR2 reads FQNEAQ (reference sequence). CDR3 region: CASSSDSHRPDTQYF. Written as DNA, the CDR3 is TGTGCCAGCAGCTCTGACTCTCACCGGCCAGATACGCAGTATTTT.

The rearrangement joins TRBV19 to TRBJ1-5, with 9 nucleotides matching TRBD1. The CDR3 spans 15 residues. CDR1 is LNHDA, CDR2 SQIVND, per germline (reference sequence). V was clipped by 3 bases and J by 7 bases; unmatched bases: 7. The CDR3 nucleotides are TGTGCCAGTAGTATTGGGACAGGGAGCAGCCAGCCCCAGCATTTT. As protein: CASSIGTGSSQPQHF.

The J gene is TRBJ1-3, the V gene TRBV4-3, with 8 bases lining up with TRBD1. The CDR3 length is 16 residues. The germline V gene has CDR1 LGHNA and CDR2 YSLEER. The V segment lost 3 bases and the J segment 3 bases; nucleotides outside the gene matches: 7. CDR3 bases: TGCGCCAGCAGCCAGTATGACAGGGGTGGTGGAAACACCATATATTTT. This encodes CASSQYDRGGGNTIYF.

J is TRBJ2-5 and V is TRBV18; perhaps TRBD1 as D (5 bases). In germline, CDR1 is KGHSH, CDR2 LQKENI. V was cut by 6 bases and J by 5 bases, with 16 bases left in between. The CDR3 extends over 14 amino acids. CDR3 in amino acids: CASSRAGAGETQYF. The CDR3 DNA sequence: TGTGCCAGCTCTCGCGCTGGGGCCGGGGAGACCCAGTACTTC.

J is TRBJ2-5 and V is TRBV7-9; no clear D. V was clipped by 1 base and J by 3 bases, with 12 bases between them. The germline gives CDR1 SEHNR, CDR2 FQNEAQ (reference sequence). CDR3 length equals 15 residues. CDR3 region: CASSLVGRSKETQYF. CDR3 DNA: TGTGCCAGCAGCTTAGTTGGCAGGTCGAAAGAGACCCAGTACTTC.

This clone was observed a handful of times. The CDR3 is CASSLTGTESYEQYF. As DNA, the CDR3 is TGTGCCAGCAGCTTAACGGGGACAGAATCCTACGAGCAGTACTTC. The rearrangement joins TRBV7-3 to TRBJ2-7, with 7 bases aligning to TRBD1. The CDR3 covers 15 residues. V gave up 0 bases and J gave up 1 base; unmatched junction bases: 3. Germline V gives CDR1 SGHTA, CDR2 FQGTGA.

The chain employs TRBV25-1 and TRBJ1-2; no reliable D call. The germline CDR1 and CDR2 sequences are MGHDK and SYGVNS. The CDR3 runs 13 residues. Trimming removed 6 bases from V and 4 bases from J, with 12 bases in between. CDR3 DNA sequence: TGTGCCAGCAGCAGACCTGTTTCCTATGGCTACACCTTC. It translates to CASSRPVSYGYTF.

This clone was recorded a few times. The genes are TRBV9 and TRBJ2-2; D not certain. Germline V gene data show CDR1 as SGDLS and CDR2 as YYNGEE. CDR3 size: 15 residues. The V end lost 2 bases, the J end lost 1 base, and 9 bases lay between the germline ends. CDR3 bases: TGTGCCAGCAGCGTTGTGACACAGAACACCGGGGAGCTGTTTTTT. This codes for CASSVVTQNTGELFF.

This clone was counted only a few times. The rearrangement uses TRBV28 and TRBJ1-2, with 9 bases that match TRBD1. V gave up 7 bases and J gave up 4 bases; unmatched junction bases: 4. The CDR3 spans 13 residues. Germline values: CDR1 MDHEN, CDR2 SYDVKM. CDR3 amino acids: CASNGQGLYGYTF. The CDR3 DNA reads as TGTGCCAGCAACGGACAGGGGCTCTATGGCTACACCTTC.

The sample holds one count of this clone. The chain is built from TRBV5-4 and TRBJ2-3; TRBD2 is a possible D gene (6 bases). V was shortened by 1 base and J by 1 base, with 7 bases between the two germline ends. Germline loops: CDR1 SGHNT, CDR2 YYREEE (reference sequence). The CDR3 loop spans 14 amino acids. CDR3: CASSLKRGTDTQYF. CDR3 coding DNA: TGTGCCAGCAGCTTGAAGCGGGGCACAGATACGCAGTATTTT.

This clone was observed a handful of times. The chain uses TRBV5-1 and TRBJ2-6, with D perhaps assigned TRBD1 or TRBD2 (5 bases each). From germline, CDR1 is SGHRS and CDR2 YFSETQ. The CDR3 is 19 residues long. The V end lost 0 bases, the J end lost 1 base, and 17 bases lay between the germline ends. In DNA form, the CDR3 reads TGCGCCAGCAGCTTGGAGGGACCCACACGAAGTTCTGGGGCCAACGTCCTGACTTTC. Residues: CASSLEGPTRSSGANVLTF.

The CDR3 DNA is TGTGCCAGCAGCTTCCGCTCGGAGGGGGAGACCCAGTACTTC. Translation: CASSFRSEGETQYF. The rearrangement links TRBV5-4 to TRBJ2-5, with a tentative D call TRBD2 (6 bases). Germline V gives CDR1 SGHNT, CDR2 YYREEE (reference sequence). The CDR3 length is 14 residues. Trimming pared 2 bases from V and 5 bases from J, leaving 13 bases between.

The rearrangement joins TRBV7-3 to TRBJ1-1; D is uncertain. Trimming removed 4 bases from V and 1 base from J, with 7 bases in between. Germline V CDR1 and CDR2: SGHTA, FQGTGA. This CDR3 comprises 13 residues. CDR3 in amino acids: CASSSTRNTEAFF. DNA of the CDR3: TGTGCCAGCAGCTCGACCCGGAACACTGAAGCTTTCTTT. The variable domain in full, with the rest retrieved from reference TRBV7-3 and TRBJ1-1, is GAGVSQTPSNKVTEKGKYVELRCDPISGHTALYWYRQSLGQGPEFLIYFQGTGAADDSGLPNDRFFAVRPEGSVSTLKIQRTERGDSAVYLCASSSTRNTEAFFGQGTRLTVV.

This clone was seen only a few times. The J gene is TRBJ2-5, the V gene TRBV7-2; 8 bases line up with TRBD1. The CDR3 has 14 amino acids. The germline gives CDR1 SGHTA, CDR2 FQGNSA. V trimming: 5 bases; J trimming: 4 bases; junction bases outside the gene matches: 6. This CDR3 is CASSSRGRGETQYF. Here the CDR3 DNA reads TGTGCCAGCAGCAGCAGGGGGCGAGGAGAGACCCAGTACTTC.

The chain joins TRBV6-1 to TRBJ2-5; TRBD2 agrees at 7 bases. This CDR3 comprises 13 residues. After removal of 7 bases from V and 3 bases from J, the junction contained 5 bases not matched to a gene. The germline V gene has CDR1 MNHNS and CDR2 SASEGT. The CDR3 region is CASKEGREETQYF. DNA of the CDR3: TGTGCCAGCAAGGAAGGGAGGGAAGAGACCCAGTACTTC.

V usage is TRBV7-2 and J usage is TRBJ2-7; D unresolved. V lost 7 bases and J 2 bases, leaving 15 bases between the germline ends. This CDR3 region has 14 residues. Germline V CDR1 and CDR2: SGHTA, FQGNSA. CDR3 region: CASNPAGRPYEQYF. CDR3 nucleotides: TGTGCCAGCAACCCGGCAGGTAGGCCCTACGAGCAGTACTTC.

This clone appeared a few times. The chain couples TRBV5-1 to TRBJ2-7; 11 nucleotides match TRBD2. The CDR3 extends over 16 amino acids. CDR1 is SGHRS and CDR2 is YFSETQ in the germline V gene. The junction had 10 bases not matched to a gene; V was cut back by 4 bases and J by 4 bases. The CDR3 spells CASSQLAGVGEYEQYF. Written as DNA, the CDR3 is TGCGCCAGCAGCCAACTAGCGGGAGTTGGGGAGTACGAGCAGTACTTC.

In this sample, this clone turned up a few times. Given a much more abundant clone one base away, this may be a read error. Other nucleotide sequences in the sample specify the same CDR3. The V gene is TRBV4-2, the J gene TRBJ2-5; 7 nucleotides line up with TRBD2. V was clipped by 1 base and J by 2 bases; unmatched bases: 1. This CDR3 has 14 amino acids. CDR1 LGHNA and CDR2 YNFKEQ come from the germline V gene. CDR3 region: CASSQGGGQETQYF. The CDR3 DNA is TGTGCCAGCAGCCAAGGGGGGGGGCAAGAGACCCAGTACTTC.

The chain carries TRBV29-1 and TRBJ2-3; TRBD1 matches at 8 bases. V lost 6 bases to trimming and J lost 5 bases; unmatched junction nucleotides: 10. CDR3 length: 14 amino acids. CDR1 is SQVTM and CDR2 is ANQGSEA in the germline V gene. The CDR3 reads CSVAPTGAGDTQYF. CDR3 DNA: TGCAGCGTAGCCCCGACAGGGGCTGGAGATACGCAGTATTTT.

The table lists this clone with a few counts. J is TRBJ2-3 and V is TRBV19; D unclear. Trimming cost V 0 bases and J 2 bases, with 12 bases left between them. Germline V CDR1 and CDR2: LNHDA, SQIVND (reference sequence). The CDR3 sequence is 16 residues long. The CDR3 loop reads CASSIDGPGSTDTQYF. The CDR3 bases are TGTGCCAGTAGTATAGACGGTCCAGGCTCCACAGATACGCAGTATTTT.